Listed below are T cell receptor beta chains from one sample, sequenced in a study of ipilimumab plus nivolumab after autologous stem cell transplantation. TCRdb keeps only in-frame clones here, not all; method: immunoSEQ multiplex PCR. The sample consists of some 17,000 clones, almost 80% of them appearing once. This specimen consisted of PBMCs, obtained in a trial of ipilimumab plus nivolumab as post-transplant consolidation. These receptors were collected from a male donor with diffuse large B-cell lymphoma. CDR3s include the opening cysteine and the closing phenylalanine or tryptophan. The D gene is left open where the match is weak. Expanded clones get a size class; other rows say once, few or many, or leave the size out.

>.|TRBV6-4|.|TRBJ2-5
TGTGCCAGCAGTGTTTTACCGGGACACCTCCAAGAGACCCAGTACTTC
CASSVLPGHLQETQYF
>.|TRBV28|.|TRBJ1-1
TGTGCCAGCAGTCCGACAGGTAAAGCGAGAGGGACTGAAGCTTTCTTT
CASSPTGKARGTEAFF
>TRBD1|TRBV6-1|.|TRBJ2-3
TGTGCCAGCAATTTAGGGGGCGCGATAAATACGCAGTATTTT
CASNLGGAINTQYF
>.|TRBV6-5|.|TRBJ1-1
TGTGCCAGCAGTATACAGGGAAGGGACACTGAAGCTTTCTTT
CASSIQGRDTEAFF
>TRBD2|TRBV19|.|TRBJ2-7
TGTGCCAGTAGTAGTACTAGCGTTAGCTCCTACGAGCAGTACTTC
CASSSTSVSSYEQYF
>.|TRBV7-9|.|TRBJ1-2
TGTGCCAGCAGCTTTGGATCTTATGGCTACACCTTC
CASSFGSYGYTF
>.|TRBV15|.|TRBJ1-6
TGTGCCACCAGCAGAGCCGTGGATAATTCACCCCTCCACTTT
CATSRAVDNSPLHF
>TRBD2|TRBV28|.|TRBJ2-1
TGTGCCAGCTACCCCGGCCGGGAGGAGGAGCAGTTCTTC
CASYPGREEEQFF
>.|TRBV7-3|.|TRBJ2-1
TGTGCCAGCAGCGGGGGGGCCAGCTTGGCCTACAATGAGCAGTTCTTC
CASSGGASLAYNEQFF
>.|TRBV11-1|.|TRBJ2-1
TGTGCCAGCAGCTTAGTTTTGGGGCCCGAGGGGCAGTTCTTC
CASSLVLGPEGQFF
>TRBD1|TRBV27|few|TRBJ1-4
TGTGCCAGCAGTCGACAGGGAGATGAAAAACTGTTTTTT
CASSRQGDEKLFF
>TRBD1|TRBV18|.|TRBJ1-6
TGTGCCAGCTCACAAGGGACAGGGGCTTCACCCCTCCACTTT
CASSQGTGASPLHF
>TRBD2|TRBV6-5|.|TRBJ2-1
TGTGCCAGCAGTTCCCCCGGGACTAGCATCTACAATGAGCAGTTCTTC
CASSSPGTSIYNEQFF
>TRBD1|TRBV5-1|.|TRBJ1-1
TGCGCCAGCAGCATCTTACAGGGGGACACTGAAGCTTTCTTT
CASSILQGDTEAFF
>TRBD1|TRBV19|.|TRBJ2-3
TGTGCCAGTAGTATAGAGCTGACAGGGGTGGCGCAGTATTTT
CASSIELTGVAQYF
>TRBD1|TRBV27|.|TRBJ2-4
TGTGCCAGCAGCGCCATCGTCGAGGGGGCCACCAAAAACATTCAGTACTTC
CASSAIVEGATKNIQYF
>TRBD1|TRBV5-1|.|TRBJ2-5
TGCGCCAGCACGGTGGGGGGACAGGGCGAGACCCAGTACTTC
CASTVGGQGETQYF
>TRBD1|TRBV5-5|once|TRBJ2-7
TGTGCCAGCAGCCTAGGGACAGTGGAGTACTTC
CASSLGTVEYF
>.|TRBV6-1|.|TRBJ2-1
TGTGCCAGCAGTGAAGGTCAGATAAATGAGCAGTTCTTC
CASSEGQINEQFF
>TRBD1|TRBV27|.|TRBJ2-5
TGTGCCAGCAGTTCTCAGGGGGCGCGGGAGACCCAGTACTTC
CASSSQGARETQYF
>.|TRBV5-4|.|TRBJ2-1
TGCGCCAGCAGCCAAGATTTAGGAACGGCCTACAATGAGCAGTTCTTC
CASSQDLGTAYNEQFF
>.|TRBV6-6|.|TRBJ2-5
TGTGCCAGCAGAGGGCCAGAGACCCAGTACTTC
CASRGPETQYF
>TRBD1|TRBV18|.|TRBJ2-7
TGTGCCAGCTCACCAGGGACAGAGTCTTACGAGCAGTACTTC
CASSPGTESYEQYF
>.|TRBV19|few|TRBJ2-7
TGTGCCAGTAGTCCGCAGGATCTGGGGGACGAGCAGTACTTC
CASSPQDLGDEQYF
>TRBD2|TRBV10-3|.|TRBJ2-3
TGTGCCATCAGTGAGTCGGCTAGCGGGTTCACAGATACGCAGTATTTT
CAISESASGFTDTQYF
>TRBD2|TRBV13|.|TRBJ2-1
TGTGCCAGCAGCTTAAACTGGAGCGGGGGGGCCGGAAATGAGCAGTTCTTC
CASSLNWSGGAGNEQFF
>.|TRBV12-5|few|TRBJ1-1
TGTGCTAGTGAAGGCGGGGCCCTGAACACTGAAGCTTTCTTT
CASEGGALNTEAFF
>.|TRBV7-6|.|TRBJ2-2
TGTGCCAGCAGCTTAATAGCGGCAAACACCGGGGAGCTGTTTTTT
CASSLIAANTGELFF
>TRBD2|TRBV7-9|.|TRBJ2-3
TGTGCCAGCAGACTTACTAGCGGTAGCACAGATACGCAGTATTTT
CASRLTSGSTDTQYF
>.|TRBV6-6|.|TRBJ1-6
TGTGCCAGCAGTTACTCGGAGTTCTATAATTCACCCCTCCACTTT
CASSYSEFYNSPLHF
>.|TRBV25-1|.|TRBJ1-4
TGTGCCAGCAGTGCGGGGGGAAGGAGTCGCGAAAAACTGTTTTTT
CASSAGGRSREKLFF
>TRBD1|TRBV19|few|TRBJ1-1
TGTGCCAGTAGTATTGGACAGGTGAACACTGAAGCTTTCTTT
CASSIGQVNTEAFF
>.|TRBV7-2|.|TRBJ2-5
TGTGCCAGCAGCTTAGCGCGCGCGGGGCAAGAGACCCAGTACTTC
CASSLARAGQETQYF
>.|TRBV5-5|.|TRBJ1-1
TGTGCCAGCAGCTTGGCGGAACCAACGGGACGGAACATGAACACTGAAGCTTTCTTT
CASSLAEPTGRNMNTEAFF
>TRBD2|TRBV19|.|TRBJ2-3
TGTGCCAGTACCAAAATAGCGGGGGGGAAAGCAGATACGCAGTATTTT
CASTKIAGGKADTQYF
>TRBD1|TRBV5-4|.|TRBJ1-1
TGTGCCAGCAAACGGGACAGCCCGAACACTGAAGCTTTCTTT
CASKRDSPNTEAFF
>TRBD1|TRBV2|few|TRBJ2-3
TGTGCCAGCAGTGGACAGGGGGCCAGCACAGATACGCAGTATTTT
CASSGQGASTDTQYF
>TRBD2|TRBV7-2|.|TRBJ2-3
TGTGCCAGCAGCTCTCAGCCAGGGACTAGCGGGGGGGGGCGGTATTTT
CASSSQPGTSGGGRYF
>.|TRBV21-1|.|TRBJ2-5
TGTGCCAGCAGCAAAGTCCAGCGGGGCCTCCAAGAGACCCAGTACTTC
CASSKVQRGLQETQYF
>.|TRBV7-2|.|TRBJ2-7
TGTGCCAGCAGCTTAGTGAGGGGCTACGAGCAGTACTTC
CASSLVRGYEQYF
>.|TRBV7-8|.|TRBJ1-1
TGTGCCAGCAGCCAACGACTGGACATGTACGAGAACACTGAAGCTTTCTTT
CASSQRLDMYENTEAFF
>TRBD2|TRBV7-9|.|TRBJ2-7
TGTGCCAGCAGCCTAGCGACTAGCGGGGGTGCTCGTTACGAGCAGTACTTC
CASSLATSGGARYEQYF
>TRBD1|TRBV5-4|.|TRBJ1-5
TGTGCCAGCAGCCCCGGGACAGGGGTAAATCAGCCCCAGCATTTT
CASSPGTGVNQPQHF